The next 15 T cell receptor beta chains were all read from a single sample in a study of regulatory T cells in long-lasting Graves disease. Specified time point: newly diagnosed GD, antithyroid drugs for less than 3 months. The TCR library was made from RNA that had been extracted from PBMCs in TRIzol. TCR beta libraries were built with iRepertoire HTBI primers and Arm-PCR of CDR3 regions. TCRdb ran MiXCR on the multiplex PCR reads and lists one entry per CDR3 protein. This sample yields approximately 300,000 distinct CDR3 sequences, of which 15% to 20% are seen a single time; approximately 35% belongs to the top ten. The sequences come from peripheral blood mononuclear cells (PBMCs), collected at new diagnosis, from a patient treated with antithyroid drugs. Every receptor here comes from a female donor with Graves disease.

Ten or more counts support this clonotype. The chain employs TRBV6-5 and TRBJ1-6, with a tentative D call TRBD1 (6 bases). V lost 2 bases, J lost 10 bases, and 21 bases lay in between. Germline assignment: CDR1 MNHEY and CDR2 SVGAGI. This CDR3 comprises 17 residues. In nucleotides, the CDR3 is TGTGCCAGCAGTTACACCCCTAGCACAGGGATATCCTCACCCCTCCACTTT. Amino acid sequence: CASSYTPSTGISSPLHF.

This clonotype showed up many times. This chain joins TRBV7-9 and TRBJ2-7; D may be TRBD1 or TRBD2 (8 bases each). Deletions cut 5 bases from V and 6 bases from J, with 35 bases between. Germline lookup yields CDR1 SEHNR and CDR2 FQNEAQ (reference sequence). CDR3 length: 20 amino acids. This chain's CDR3 is CASSRGQAGLGLGSSGEQYF. In DNA form, the CDR3 reads TGTGCCAGCAGCCGGGGACAGGCTGGATTGGGACTAGGGAGCTCTGGCGAGCAGTACTTC.

This clonotype was seen repeatedly, ten times or more. The V gene is TRBV12-3 or TRBV12-4, the J gene TRBJ2-1; 11 nucleotides line up with TRBD2. This CDR3 has 16 amino acids. Trimming removed 6 bases from V and 3 bases from J; junction bases left unmatched: 7. The CDR3 spells CASSRRTSGLYNEQFF. The CDR3 nucleotides read TGTGCCAGCAGCCGCCGGACTAGCGGGCTCTACAATGAGCAGTTCTTC.

At least ten counts were recorded for this clonotype. The chain uses TRBV5-1 and TRBJ2-3; TRBD1 or TRBD2 may be the D gene (5 bases each). The CDR3 has 13 amino acids. Trimming took off 2 bases at V and 5 bases at J, with 9 bases between the two ends. The V gene's germline CDR1 is SGHRS and CDR2 YFSETQ. The chain's CDR3 is CASSFQGEDTQYF. As DNA, the CDR3 is TGCGCCAGCAGCTTTCAGGGAGAAGATACGCAGTATTTT.

The chain has TRBV18 and TRBJ1-1; D possibly corresponds to TRBD1 (5 bases). CDR1 is KGHSH and CDR2 is LQKENI in the germline V gene. Trimming took 5 bases from V and 0 from J, leaving 13 bases between them. The CDR3 is 15 amino acids. CDR3 bases: TGTGCCAGCTCAACTACCGGGACGGTGAACACTGAAGCTTTCTTT. Protein: CASSTTGTVNTEAFF.

Many counts were recorded for this clonotype. The genes are TRBV5-5 and TRBJ2-7; tentative D call: TRBD1 (6 bases). V dropped 0 bases and J dropped 5 bases, with 15 bases sitting between them. CDR3 length: 15 residues. Germline V gene data show CDR1 as SGHKS and CDR2 as YYEKEE (reference sequence). The chain's CDR3 is CASSLAGAAVHEQYF. CDR3 bases: TGTGCCAGCAGCTTGGCAGGGGCGGCAGTGCACGAGCAGTACTTC. The full variable domain, its missing parts supplied by reference TRBV5-5 and TRBJ2-7, is DAGVTQSPTHLIKTRGQQVTLRCSPISGHKSVSWYQQVLGQGPQFIFQYYEKEERGRGNFPDRFSARQFPNYSSELNVNALLLGDSALYLCASSLAGAAVHEQYFGPGTRLTVT.

The chain couples TRBV11-2 to TRBJ1-1; D gene unclear. The CDR3 is 14 amino acids. Germline V gives CDR1 SGHAT, CDR2 FQNNGV. The V gene lost 2 bases and the J gene lost 2 bases, with 9 bases spanning the gap. The DNA for the CDR3 is TGTGCCAGCAGCTTAAGCCGGGCCAACACTGAAGCTTTCTTT. Protein product: CASSLSRANTEAFF.

This clonotype was counted a few times. A much larger clone is a single base away; this may be a read error. This chain joins TRBV28 and TRBJ1-2; maybe TRBD1 (6 bases). The CDR3 runs to 14 residues. The V gene lost 6 bases and the J gene lost 5 bases, with 16 bases spanning the gap. Looked up from germline, CDR1 is MDHEN and CDR2 is SYDVKM. DNA for the CDR3: TGTGCCAGCAGAGGGGTCGGGACACAATATGGCTACACCTTC. Translation gives CASRGVGTQYGYTF.

This clonotype was seen repeatedly, ten times or more. The J gene is TRBJ2-3, the V gene TRBV12-3 or TRBV12-4; D is uncertain. V shed 5 bases and J shed 4 bases, with 13 bases lying between them. This CDR3 spans 14 amino acids. For the CDR3, the DNA is TGTGCCAGCAGTCATGTAGCTTCCCCAGATACGCAGTATTTT. Translation: CASSHVASPDTQYF.

This clonotype was recorded many times. This chain joins TRBV6-1 and TRBJ1-5; tentatively, D is TRBD1 (6 bases). CDR1 is MNHNS and CDR2 is SASEGT in the germline V gene. V dropped 3 bases and J dropped 1 base, with 13 bases sitting between them. The CDR3 covers 16 residues. CDR3 nucleotides: TGTGCCAGCAGTGACTGGGGGCGCGGGAGCAATCAGCCCCAGCATTTT. Translating it yields CASSDWGRGSNQPQHF.

The table lists this clonotype with a few counts. The chain is built from TRBV7-9 and TRBJ2-1; 11 nucleotides match TRBD2. The V gene's germline CDR1 is SEHNR and CDR2 FQNEAQ (reference sequence). The CDR3 has 15 residues. V shed 4 bases, J shed 6 bases, and the junction held 5 bases outside the gene matches. DNA of the CDR3: TGTGCCAGCAGCTGGGGACTAGCGGAGATCAATGAGCAGTTCTTC. Translated, it gives CASSWGLAEINEQFF.

This clonotype was seen many times. V and J are TRBV10-3 and TRBJ2-7, with 7 positions matching TRBD1. V lost 10 bases, J lost 1 base, and 4 bases stayed unmatched. The length of the CDR3 is 12 residues. Germline V gene sequence: CDR1 ENHRY, CDR2 SYGVKD. CDR3 sequence: CATLDRSYEQYF. Written as DNA, the CDR3 is TGTGCCACGCTGGACAGGTCCTACGAGCAGTACTTC.

This clonotype was counted ten times or more. The genes are TRBV24-1 and TRBJ2-5; 10 bases are shared with TRBD1. The CDR3 contains 16 residues. Germline V lookup: CDR1 KGHDR, CDR2 SFDVKD. The V gene end was trimmed by 1 base and the J gene end by 5 bases; junction bases not matched to a gene: 6. CDR3 in amino acids: CATSDFRQGAGETQYF. CDR3 bases: TGTGCCACCAGTGATTTCCGACAGGGGGCAGGGGAGACCCAGTACTTC.

The J gene is TRBJ2-1, the V gene TRBV28; TRBD2 matches at 9 bases. V lost 8 bases, J lost 9 bases, and 11 bases stayed unmatched. Germline CDR1 is MDHEN and CDR2 is SYDVKM. The CDR3 length is 14 residues. The CDR3 sequence: CASGGLAGTGEQFF. DNA for the CDR3: TGTGCCAGCGGGGGGCTAGCGGGAACGGGTGAGCAGTTCTTC.

Ten or more counts support this clonotype. The chain joins TRBV11-3 to TRBJ1-4; TRBD1 aligns across 9 bases. The CDR3 spans 15 residues. Germline loops: CDR1 SGHNT, CDR2 YENEEA. V shed 5 bases, J shed 7 bases, and the junction held 8 bases outside the gene matches. This chain's CDR3 is CASSIGDRESEKLFF. For the CDR3, the DNA is TGTGCCAGCAGCATCGGGGACAGGGAGAGTGAAAAACTGTTTTTT.